This passage covers 24 T cell receptor beta chains from one sample sequenced in a study of response to subunit inactivated influenza vaccine. TCRdb reanalysed the RT-PCR reads using MiXCR and keeps one entry per CDR3 protein. The sample contains 200,000 to 300,000 distinct CDR3 sequences, 10% to 15% of which appear only once. Here the sequenced sample was non-naive T cells sorted from PBMCs, taken around 15 days before vaccination. All receptors derive from a man in his fifties or sixties who received an inactivated influenza vaccine.

J is TRBJ2-6 and V is TRBV2; a weak D match, TRBD2 (5 bases). The CDR3 is 17 residues long. V was pared by 7 bases and J by 1 base, with 17 bases between. Germline CDR1 reads SNHLY; CDR2 reads FYNNEI. CDR3 region: CASIRGRRNSGANVLTF. In DNA form, the CDR3 reads TGTGCCAGCATTCGAGGGCGGAGGAATTCTGGGGCCAACGTCCTGACTTTC.

V usage is TRBV20-1 and J usage is TRBJ2-1, with TRBD2 identical over 13 bases. CDR3 length: 13 residues. From germline, CDR1 is DFQATT and CDR2 SNEGSKA (reference sequence). V dropped 3 bases and J dropped 7; count of bases not matched to a gene: 0. Here the CDR3 reads CSARGLAGNEQFF. The CDR3 coding sequence is TGCAGTGCTAGGGGACTAGCGGGAAATGAGCAGTTCTTC.

The chain employs TRBV28 and TRBJ2-7; D might be TRBD1 or TRBD2, each matching 5 bases. Germline V CDR1 and CDR2: MDHEN, SYDVKM. The germline V and J ends were trimmed by 4 bases and 0 bases, with 16 bases remaining between them. This CDR3 has 16 residues. CDR3 amino acids: CASSSGTQTVSYEQYF. In DNA, the CDR3 is TGTGCCAGCAGTTCCGGGACCCAGACCGTCTCCTACGAGCAGTACTTC.

Regarding this clonotype: This could be a read error, since a much larger clone is one nucleotide away. The chain joins TRBV5-5 to TRBJ2-2; 10 positions match TRBD1. Germline CDR1 is SGHKS and CDR2 is YYEKEE (reference sequence). The CDR3 runs to 15 residues. The CDR3 spells CTSSLDRGMAGELFF. CDR3 nucleotide sequence: TGTACCAGCAGCTTGGACAGGGGGATGGCCGGGGAGCTGTTTTTT. Full variable domain (remainder filled in from reference TRBV5-5 and TRBJ2-2): DAGVTQSPTHLIKTRGQQVTLRCSPISGHKSVSWYQQVLGQGPQFIFQYYEKEERGRGNFPDRFSARQFPNYSSELNVNALLLGDSALYLCTSSLDRGMAGELFFGEGSRLTVL.

This clonotype was seen only a few times. V and J are TRBV5-1 and TRBJ1-3; D is uncertain. Germline assignment: CDR1 SGHRS and CDR2 YFSETQ. CDR3 length: 15 residues. The ends were cut back, 4 bases at V and 4 bases at J, with 15 bases in the middle. The CDR3 sequence: CASSMDPNAGNTIYF. CDR3 coding DNA: TGCGCCAGCAGCATGGACCCTAACGCCGGAAACACCATATATTTT.

The rearrangement links TRBV7-9 to TRBJ2-1; 8 nucleotides match TRBD1. The CDR3 has 17 residues. The germline CDR1 and CDR2 sequences are SEHNR and FQNEAQ (reference sequence). The junction had 10 bases not matched to a gene; V was cut back by 1 base and J by 5 bases. CDR3 protein: CASSLGVVRGRNNEQFF. In DNA form, the CDR3 reads TGTGCCAGCAGCTTAGGGGTAGTCAGGGGGCGCAACAATGAGCAGTTCTTC.

This clonotype was seen only a few times. The rearrangement uses TRBV14 and TRBJ2-5, with TRBD1 identical over 9 bases. The germline gives CDR1 SGHDN, CDR2 FVKESK. Trimming took 3 bases from V and 5 from J; bases not matched to a gene: 10. CDR3 length: 16 residues. The CDR3 sequence is CASSHRDRAARETQYF. The CDR3 bases are TGTGCCAGCAGCCATAGGGACAGGGCTGCGCGGGAGACCCAGTACTTC.

This clonotype was picked up many times. This chain uses TRBV7-9 with TRBJ2-2; 11 nucleotides agree with TRBD1. Per the germline V gene, CDR1 is SEHNR and CDR2 is FQNEAQ (reference sequence). The CDR3 spans 16 residues. Trimming removed 7 bases from V and 6 bases from J; junction bases left unmatched: 10. The DNA of the CDR3 is TGTGCCAGCACCTCCATGGACAGGGGGCTGTCCGGGGAGCTGTTTTTT. It translates to CASTSMDRGLSGELFF.

This clonotype was seen ten or more times. V is TRBV4-3 and J is TRBJ2-5, with 13 bases identical to TRBD2. This CDR3 is 18 amino acids long. J gave up 3 bases and V 0 bases, and 7 bases lay outside the gene matches. Germline lookup yields CDR1 LGHNA and CDR2 YSLEER. The CDR3 nucleotides read TGCGCCAGCAGCCAAGACCCCGGACTAGCGGGGGTTGAAGAGACCCAGTACTTC. Amino acids: CASSQDPGLAGVEETQYF.

This clonotype was found many times. The chain joins TRBV5-1 to TRBJ2-5; no reliable D call. The germline V gene has CDR1 SGHRS and CDR2 YFSETQ. The CDR3 has 15 amino acids. Between the trimmed V and J ends, which lost 0 bases and 5 bases, there was a span of 14 bases. The CDR3 region has the DNA TGCGCCAGCAGCTTGGTTTTGCGGCAGGAGGAGACCCAGTACTTC. It translates to CASSLVLRQEETQYF.

This clonotype occurred many times. In DNA, the CDR3 is TGTGCCAGCAGCTATGGAGGGGCGGACGAGCAGTACTTC. It encodes CASSYGGADEQYF. The chain links TRBV3-1 to TRBJ2-7; a possible D gene is TRBD2 (6 bases). CDR1 and CDR2 from the germline V gene are LGHDT and YNNKEL (reference sequence). The V end lost 5 bases, the J end lost 5 bases, and 13 bases lay between the germline ends. CDR3 length: 13 amino acids.

This clonotype was seen a handful of times. The rearrangement uses TRBV10-3 and TRBJ1-6; no clear D. This CDR3 is built from 12 residues. The germline V gene encodes CDR1 ENHRY and CDR2 SYGVKD. V gave up 0 bases and J gave up 8 bases, with 2 bases separating them. The CDR3: CAISESYSPLHF. The DNA of the CDR3 is TGTGCCATCAGTGAGTCCTATTCACCCCTCCACTTT.

This clonotype has only a few counts. CDR3 amino acids: CASSPGPEETQYF. In nucleotides, the CDR3 is TGTGCCAGCAGCCCCGGACCGGAAGAGACCCAGTACTTC. This rearrangement joins TRBV11-2 to TRBJ2-5; no clear D. This CDR3 is built from 13 residues. With 5 bases removed from V and 3 bases from J, the gap between germline ends came to 10 bases. In germline, CDR1 is SGHAT, CDR2 FQNNGV.

This chain connects TRBV24-1 to TRBJ2-3; either TRBD1 or TRBD2 may fit D (5 bases each). CDR3 length equals 16 residues. Germline V lookup: CDR1 KGHDR, CDR2 SFDVKD. V was pared by 4 bases and J by 1 base, with 14 bases between. Here the CDR3 DNA reads TGTGCCACCAGTGACCCAGGGATGGAGGGCACAGATACGCAGTATTTT. Translation: CATSDPGMEGTDTQYF.

This clonotype was seen at least ten times. The rearrangement links TRBV20-1 to TRBJ2-5; 14 nucleotides line up with TRBD2. The ends lost 1 base at V and 5 bases at J; junction bases unmatched: 9. CDR1 and CDR2 (germline): DFQATT, SNEGSKA (reference sequence). This CDR3 has 17 residues. CDR3 nucleotide sequence: TGCAGTGCTAGAGGGATGGGACTAGCGGGAGAGGGTGAGACCCAGTACTTC. It yields the protein CSARGMGLAGEGETQYF.

This clonotype showed up many times. This CDR3 reads CASSLGSSGAETQYF. DNA of the CDR3: TGTGCCAGCAGCTTAGGGTCTTCAGGGGCAGAGACCCAGTACTTC. The chain joins TRBV7-2 to TRBJ2-5; D is possibly TRBD1 (6 bases). Germline V gene data show CDR1 as SGHTA and CDR2 as FQGNSA. Trimming left V 1 base short and J 4 bases short, with 13 bases between. The CDR3 covers 15 residues.

Many counts were recorded for this clonotype. The V gene is TRBV3-1, the J gene TRBJ2-1; unclear D gene. Trimming cost V 2 bases and J 8 bases, with 7 bases left between them. CDR3 length: 12 residues. The V gene's germline CDR1 is LGHDT and CDR2 YNNKEL (reference sequence). This chain's CDR3 is CASSQIPHEQFF. CDR3 DNA: TGTGCCAGCAGCCAAATTCCCCATGAGCAGTTCTTC.

This clonotype was seen more than once but under ten times. The rearrangement uses TRBV2 and TRBJ2-4, with D perhaps TRBD1 (6 bases). The V gene lost 6 bases and the J gene lost 9 bases, with 21 bases spanning the gap. CDR3 length: 15 residues. Looked up from germline, CDR1 is SNHLY and CDR2 is FYNNEI. The CDR3 nucleotides read TGTGCCAGCAGGGCCCAAGGACAGTCCAAGGCCATTCAGTACTTC. The encoded protein is CASRAQGQSKAIQYF.

This clonotype was counted ten times or more. This rearrangement joins TRBV12-3 or TRBV12-4 to TRBJ1-4; possibly TRBD1 for D (5 bases). The V and J ends lost 3 bases and 4 bases respectively, with 9 bases between them. This CDR3 has 14 amino acids. This CDR3 reads CASSLRQGNEKLFF. In nucleotides, the CDR3 is TGTGCCAGCAGTTTGAGGCAGGGTAATGAAAAACTGTTTTTT.

This clonotype occurred many times. The gene calls are TRBV20-1 and TRBJ1-1, with D perhaps TRBD1 (6 bases). The CDR3 runs 14 residues. V lost 5 bases and J 0 bases, leaving 13 bases between the germline ends. Per the germline V gene, CDR1 is DFQATT and CDR2 is SNEGSKA (reference sequence). CDR3 DNA sequence: TGCAGTGCTTCAGGGGCCACCATGAACACTGAAGCTTTCTTT. Translating it yields CSASGATMNTEAFF.

The gene calls are TRBV29-1 and TRBJ2-1; D is undetermined. This CDR3 region has 14 residues. CDR1 and CDR2 (germline): SQVTM, ANQGSEA. The V end was cut by 4 bases, the J end by 3 bases, with 13 bases between. The CDR3 region is CSVGSPENYNEQFF. CDR3 bases: TGCAGCGTTGGGTCCCCAGAGAACTACAATGAGCAGTTCTTC.

The table lists this clonotype with many counts. This chain links TRBV7-2 with TRBJ2-7, with TRBD1 identical over 7 bases. Germline V gene sequence: CDR1 SGHTA, CDR2 FQGNSA. J gave up 3 bases and V 5 bases, and 7 bases lay outside the gene matches. This CDR3 comprises 14 residues. DNA for the CDR3: TGTGCCAGCAGCCAACGACAGGGAATCTACGAGCAGTACTTC. Residues: CASSQRQGIYEQYF. Drawing the rest from reference TRBV7-2 and TRBJ2-7, the complete variable domain is GAGVSQSPSNKVTEKGKDVELRCDPISGHTALYWYRQSLGQGLEFLIYFQGNSAPDKSGLPSDRFSAERTGGSVSTLTIQRTQQEDSAVYLCASSQRQGIYEQYFGPGTRLTVT.

This clonotype appeared many times. The V gene is TRBV4-2, the J gene TRBJ2-5; no definite D call. Germline CDR1 and CDR2: LGHNA and YNFKEQ. CDR3 size: 16 residues. Trimming removed 2 bases from V and 2 bases from J, with 15 bases in between. This CDR3 is CASSQNGGHVQETQYF. Written as DNA, the CDR3 is TGTGCCAGCAGCCAAAACGGCGGCCATGTTCAAGAGACCCAGTACTTC.

This clonotype appeared many times. V is TRBV2 and J is TRBJ1-1; D is undetermined. V lost 7 bases and J 8 bases, leaving 8 bases between the germline ends. Germline-derived CDR1 and CDR2 are SNHLY and FYNNEI. CDR3 size: 10 residues. The CDR3 sequence is CASMRLEAFF. The DNA for the CDR3 is TGTGCCAGCATGAGACTCGAAGCTTTCTTT.